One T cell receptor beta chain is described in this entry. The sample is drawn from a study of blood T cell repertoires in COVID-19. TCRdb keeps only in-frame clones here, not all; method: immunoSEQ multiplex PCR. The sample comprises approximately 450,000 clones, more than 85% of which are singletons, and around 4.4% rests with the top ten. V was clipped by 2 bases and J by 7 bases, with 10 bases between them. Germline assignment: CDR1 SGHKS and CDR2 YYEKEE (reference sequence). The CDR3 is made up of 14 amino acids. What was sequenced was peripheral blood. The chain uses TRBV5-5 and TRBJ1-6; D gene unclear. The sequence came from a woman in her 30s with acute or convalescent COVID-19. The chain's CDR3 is CASSFAAENSPLHF. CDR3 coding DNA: TGTGCCAGCAGCTTTGCGGCCGAGAATTCACCCCTCCACTTT.